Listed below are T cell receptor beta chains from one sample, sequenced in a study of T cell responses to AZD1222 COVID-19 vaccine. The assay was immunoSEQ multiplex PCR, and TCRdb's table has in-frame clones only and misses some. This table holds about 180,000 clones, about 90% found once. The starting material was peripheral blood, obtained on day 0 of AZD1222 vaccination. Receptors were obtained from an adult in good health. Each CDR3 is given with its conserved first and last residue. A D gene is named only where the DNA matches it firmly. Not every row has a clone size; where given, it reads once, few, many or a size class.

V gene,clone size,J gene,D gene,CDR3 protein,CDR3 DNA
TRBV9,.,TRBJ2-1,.,CASSPQGGPTYNEQFF,TGTGCCAGCAGCCCCCAGGGTGGGCCAACCTACAATGAGCAGTTCTTC
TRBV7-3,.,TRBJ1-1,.,CASRGKWGTEAFF,TGTGCCAGCAGGGGGAAATGGGGCACTGAAGCTTTCTTT
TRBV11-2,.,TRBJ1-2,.,CASSQQGNYGYTF,TGTGCCAGCAGCCAACAGGGAAACTATGGCTACACCTTC
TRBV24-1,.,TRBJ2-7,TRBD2,CATSDSRGLEYF,TGTGCCACCAGTGATTCGCGGGGGTTAGAGTACTTC
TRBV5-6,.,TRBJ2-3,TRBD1,CASSLAPTGGSADTQYF,TGTGCCAGCAGCTTGGCTCCGACAGGGGGAAGTGCAGATACGCAGTATTTT
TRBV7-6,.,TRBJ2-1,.,CASSLATEGVNEQFF,TGTGCCAGCAGCTTGGCCACCGAGGGGGTTAATGAGCAGTTCTTC
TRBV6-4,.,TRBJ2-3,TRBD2,CASSPRGLAGGLGTQYF,TGTGCCAGCAGTCCAAGGGGACTAGCGGGGGGCCTGGGTACGCAGTATTTT
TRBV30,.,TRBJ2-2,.,CAWSGGAGTGELFF,TGTGCCTGGAGTGGAGGTGCGGGAACCGGGGAGCTGTTTTTT
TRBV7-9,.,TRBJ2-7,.,CASSLGTYEQYF,TGTGCCAGCAGCTTAGGAACCTACGAGCAGTACTTC
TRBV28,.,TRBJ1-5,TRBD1,CASSLQGATNQPQHF,TGTGCCAGCAGCCTTCAGGGGGCGACCAATCAGCCCCAGCATTTT
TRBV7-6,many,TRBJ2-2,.,CASSPQGQESTGELFF,TGTGCCAGCAGCCCACAGGGCCAGGAGTCGACCGGGGAGCTGTTTTTT
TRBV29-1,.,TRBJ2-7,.,CSVAPLAGAYEQYF,TGCAGCGTTGCCCCATTGGCAGGCGCCTACGAGCAGTACTTC
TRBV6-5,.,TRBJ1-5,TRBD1,CASSTGGNQPQHF,TGTGCCAGCAGTACAGGGGGCAATCAGCCCCAGCATTTT
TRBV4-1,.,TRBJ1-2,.,CASSQDFTRPLEYGGYTF,TGCGCCAGCAGCCAAGATTTTACACGGCCTCTGGAATATGGGGGCTACACCTTC
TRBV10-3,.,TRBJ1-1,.,CATRTEFVTEAFF,TGTGCCACCCGAACCGAGTTCGTTACTGAAGCTTTCTTT
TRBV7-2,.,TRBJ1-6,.,CASSSRGGLPSSYNSPLHF,TGTGCCAGCAGCTCCCGGGGGGGCTTACCTAGCTCCTATAATTCACCCCTCCACTTT
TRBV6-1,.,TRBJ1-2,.,CASSEVRGGYGYTF,TGTGCCAGCAGTGAAGTCAGGGGCGGCTATGGCTACACCTTC
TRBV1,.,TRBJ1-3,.,CTSSQERPVNF,TGCACCAGCAGCCAAGAGCGCCCTGTAAACTTT
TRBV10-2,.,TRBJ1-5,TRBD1,CASSKTGGLYQPQHF,TGCGCCAGCAGTAAGACAGGGGGTTTATATCAGCCCCAGCATTTT
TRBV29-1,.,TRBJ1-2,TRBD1,CSVEGQGIYGYTF,TGCAGCGTTGAAGGACAGGGAATCTATGGCTACACCTTC
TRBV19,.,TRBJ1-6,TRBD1,CASDRDGSPLHF,TGTGCCTCGGACAGGGATGGTTCACCCCTCCACTTT
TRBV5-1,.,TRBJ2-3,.,CASSQTPGPNTDTQYF,TGCGCCAGCAGCCAAACTCCGGGACCAAACACAGATACGCAGTATTTT
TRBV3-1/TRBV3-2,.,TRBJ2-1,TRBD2,CATSRGLAGAGEQFF,TGTGCCACCTCGCGGGGGCTAGCGGGGGCCGGGGAGCAGTTCTTC
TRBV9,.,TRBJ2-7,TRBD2,CASSPSGGYRRYEQYF,TGTGCCAGCAGCCCCAGCGGGGGGTATAGGCGGTACGAGCAGTACTTC
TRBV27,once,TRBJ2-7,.,CASSRQGGNEQYF,TGTGCCAGCAGTCGACAGGGAGGAAACGAGCAGTACTTC
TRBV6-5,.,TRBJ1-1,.,CASNTDRNTEAFF,TGTGCCAGCAACACGGACAGGAACACTGAAGCTTTCTTT
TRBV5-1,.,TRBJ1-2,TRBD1,CASSPPGQGARNTF,TGCGCCAGCAGCCCGCCGGGACAGGGGGCCCGGAACACCTTC
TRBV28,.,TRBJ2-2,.,CASSLTNTGELFF,TGTGCCAGCAGTCTCACGAACACCGGGGAGCTGTTTTTT
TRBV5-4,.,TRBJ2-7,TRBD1,CASSPRTGMSYEQYF,TGTGCCAGCAGCCCGCGGACAGGGATGTCCTACGAGCAGTACTTC
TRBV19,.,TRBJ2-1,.,CASKSGAGDEQFF,TGTGCCAGTAAATCAGGGGCAGGGGACGAGCAGTTCTTC
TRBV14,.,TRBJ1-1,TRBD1,CASSQDVTGGTTEAFF,TGTGCCAGCAGCCAAGACGTGACAGGGGGTACAACTGAAGCTTTCTTT
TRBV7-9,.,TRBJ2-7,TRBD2,CASSATSGVLSYEQYF,TGTGCCAGCAGCGCGACTAGCGGGGTCCTCTCCTACGAGCAGTACTTC
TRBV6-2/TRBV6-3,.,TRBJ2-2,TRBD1,CASSYRTGRTGELFF,TGTGCCAGCAGCTATCGGACAGGGAGGACCGGGGAGCTGTTTTTT
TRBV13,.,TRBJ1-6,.,CASSLGGRHGFGSPLHF,TGTGCCAGCAGCTTAGGGGGCAGGCACGGATTTGGTTCACCCCTCCACTTT
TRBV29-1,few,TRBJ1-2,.,CSAPGPNGYTF,TGCAGCGCCCCAGGACCTAATGGCTACACCTTC
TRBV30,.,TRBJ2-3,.,CAWSVGDRGTDTQYF,TGTGCCTGGAGTGTTGGGGATCGCGGCACAGATACGCAGTATTTT
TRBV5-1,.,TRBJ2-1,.,CASSPPRGFNEQFF,TGCGCCAGCAGCCCCCCCAGGGGTTTTAATGAGCAGTTCTTC
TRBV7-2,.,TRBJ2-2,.,CASSLVPSHTGELFF,TGTGCCAGCAGCTTAGTTCCCTCCCACACCGGGGAGCTGTTTTTT
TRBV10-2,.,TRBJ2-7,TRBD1,CASRMGQGGNEQYF,TGCGCCAGCAGAATGGGACAGGGGGGGAACGAGCAGTACTTC
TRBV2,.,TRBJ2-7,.,CASSEFQDLPGEQYF,TGTGCCAGCAGTGAATTTCAGGACCTCCCGGGGGAGCAGTACTTC
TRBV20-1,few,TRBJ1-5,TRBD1,CSASSETGGNQPQHF,TGCAGTGCTAGTAGTGAGACAGGGGGGAATCAGCCCCAGCATTTT
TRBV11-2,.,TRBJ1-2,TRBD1,CASSLGTGPGYTF,TGTGCCAGCAGCTTAGGGACAGGTCCTGGCTACACCTTC
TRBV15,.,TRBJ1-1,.,CATSGGGSGNTEAFF,TGTGCCACCAGCGGGGGGGGAAGCGGAAACACTGAAGCTTTCTTT
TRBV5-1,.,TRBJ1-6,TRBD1,CASSWYRDSFTNSPLHF,TGCGCCAGCAGCTGGTACCGGGACAGCTTTACAAATTCACCCCTCCACTTT
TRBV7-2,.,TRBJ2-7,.,CASSPGGGGYPYEQYF,TGTGCCAGCAGCCCAGGGGGCGGGGGCTATCCTTACGAGCAGTACTTC
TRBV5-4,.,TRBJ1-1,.,CASSPGYMNTEAFF,TGTGCCAGCAGCCCGGGATATATGAACACTGAAGCTTTCTTT
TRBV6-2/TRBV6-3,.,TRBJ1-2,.,CASSTPGWADGYTF,TGTGCCAGCAGTACCCCAGGCTGGGCGGATGGCTACACCTTC
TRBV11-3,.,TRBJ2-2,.,CASSLRAGGENTGELFF,TGTGCCAGCAGCTTAAGGGCCGGGGGAGAAAACACCGGGGAGCTGTTTTTT
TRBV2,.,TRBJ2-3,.,CASSEPVSGTQYF,TGTGCCAGCAGTGAACCGGTGAGCGGTACGCAGTATTTT
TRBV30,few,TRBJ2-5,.,CAWSVDEVVETQYF,TGTGCCTGGAGTGTGGATGAAGTAGTAGAGACCCAGTACTTC
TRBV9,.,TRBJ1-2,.,CASSAPQGVYTF,TGTGCCAGCAGCGCCCCTCAGGGAGTCTACACCTTC
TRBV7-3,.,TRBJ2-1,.,CASSLMRGDYNEQFF,TGTGCCAGCAGCTTAATGCGCGGGGACTACAATGAGCAGTTCTTC
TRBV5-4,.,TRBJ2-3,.,CASSLGGGREDTQYF,TGTGCCAGCAGCTTGGGGGGCGGCCGTGAAGATACGCAGTATTTT
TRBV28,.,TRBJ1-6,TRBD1,CASSHPGQGATLHF,TGTGCCAGCAGTCACCCGGGACAGGGGGCTACCCTCCACTTT
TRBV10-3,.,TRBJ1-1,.,CATNQDGTEAFF,TGTGCCACGAACCAGGACGGCACTGAAGCTTTCTTT